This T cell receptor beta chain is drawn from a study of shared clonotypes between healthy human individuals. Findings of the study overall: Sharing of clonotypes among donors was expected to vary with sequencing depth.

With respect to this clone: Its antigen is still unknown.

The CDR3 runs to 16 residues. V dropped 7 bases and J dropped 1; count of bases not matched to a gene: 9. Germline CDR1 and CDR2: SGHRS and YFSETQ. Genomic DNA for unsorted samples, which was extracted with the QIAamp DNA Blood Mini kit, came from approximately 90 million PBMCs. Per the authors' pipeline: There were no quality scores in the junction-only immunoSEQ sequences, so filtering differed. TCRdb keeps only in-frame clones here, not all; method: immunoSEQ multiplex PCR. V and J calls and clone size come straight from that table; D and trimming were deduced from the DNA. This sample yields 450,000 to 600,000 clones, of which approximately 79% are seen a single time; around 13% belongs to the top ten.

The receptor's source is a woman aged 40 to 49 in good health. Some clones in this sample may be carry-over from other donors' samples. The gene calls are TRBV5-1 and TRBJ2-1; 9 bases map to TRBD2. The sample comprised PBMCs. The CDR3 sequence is CASSKPGLASYNEQFF. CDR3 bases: TGCGCCAGCTCCAAACCGGGACTAGCATCCTACAATGAGCAGTTCTTC. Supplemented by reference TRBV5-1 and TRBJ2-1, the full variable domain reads KAGVTQTPRYLIKTRGQQVTLSCSPISGHRSVSWYQQTPGQGLQFLFEYFSETQRNKGNFPGRFSGRQFSNSRSEMNVSTLELGDSALYLCASSKPGLASYNEQFFGPGTRLTVL.